This T cell receptor (beta chain) stems from a study of early T cells in non-severe SARS-CoV-2 infection. The CDR3 is 13 residues long. V lost 5 bases to trimming and J lost 4 bases, with 12 bases between them. CDR1 is SGHRS and CDR2 is YFSETQ in the germline V gene. Unique molecular identifiers were added to individual cDNA molecules. TCRdb redid the calling of the 5' RACE reads with MiXCR, one entry per CDR3 protein. This sample has about 30,000 distinct CDR3 sequences, with about 5.3% found just once. The receptor was isolated from an adult who was a healthcare worker with PCR-confirmed SARS-CoV-2 infection or an uninfected control (not recorded which). Material: whole blood. The chain carries TRBV5-1 and TRBJ1-1; perhaps TRBD1 as D (6 bases). The CDR3 protein is CASRRGPGTEAFF. DNA for the CDR3: TGCGCCAGCAGGCGGGGGCCAGGCACTGAAGCTTTCTTT. The full variable domain, in which reference TRBV5-1 and TRBJ1-1 provide the parts outside the CDR3, is KAGVTQTPRYLIKTRGQQVTLSCSPISGHRSVSWYQQTPGQGLQFLFEYFSETQRNKGNFPGRFSGRQFSNSRSEMNVSTLELGDSALYLCASRRGPGTEAFFGQGTRLTVV.